The rows below give T cell receptor beta chains drawn from one sample of a study of T cells after yellow fever vaccination. TCRdb analysed the 5' RACE reads with MiXCR anew, one entry per CDR3 protein. The table shows 300,000 to 350,000 distinct CDR3 sequences, with around 4.5% occurring only once. Specimen: PBMCs, collected 15 days after the yellow fever booster vaccination. The receptor source for this set is a man aged 18 to 29 who received the YFV17D yellow fever vaccine. Each CDR3 is given with its conserved first and last residue. The D gene is left open where the match is weak. Expanded clones get a size class; other rows say once, few or many, or leave the size out.

V gene	J gene	D gene	CDR3 length	clone size	CDR3 protein	CDR3 DNA
TRBV5-1	TRBJ2-7	TRBD1	14	many	CASSYQGAPYEQYF	TGCGCCAGCAGCTACCAGGGGGCACCCTACGAGCAGTACTTC
TRBV10-3	TRBJ2-1	TRBD2	16	many	CAISVLAGSSYNEQFF	TGTGCCATCAGCGTACTAGCGGGGAGCTCCTACAATGAGCAGTTCTTC
TRBV6-1	TRBJ1-5	.	13	.	CASSQSTNQPQHF	TGTGCCAGCTCGCAGAGCACAAATCAGCCCCAGCATTTT
TRBV7-8	TRBJ1-2	.	15	many	CASSLGGWTNYGYTF	TGTGCCAGCAGCTTAGGGGGCTGGACTAACTATGGCTACACCTTC
TRBV7-8	TRBJ1-6	.	14	few	CASGPEIDNSPLHF	TGTGCCAGCGGGCCGGAGATCGATAATTCACCCCTCCACTTT
TRBV20-1	TRBJ1-2	.	12	many	CSAPGIRYGYTF	TGCAGTGCTCCCGGGATTCGTTATGGCTACACCTTC
TRBV29-1	TRBJ2-3	TRBD2	14	few	CSAGHGGDTDTQYF	TGCAGCGCCGGCCACGGGGGGGACACAGATACGCAGTATTTT
TRBV4-3	TRBJ2-3	TRBD2	18	few	CASSLEPTSGGATDTQYF	TGCGCCAGCAGCCTAGAACCCACTAGCGGGGGGGCAACAGATACGCAGTATTTT
TRBV7-2	TRBJ2-5	.	15	.	CASSPPLGGQETQYF	TGTGCCAGCAGCCCGCCACTAGGAGGTCAAGAGACCCAGTACTTC
TRBV7-9	TRBJ1-1	.	15	many	CASSLEGWTNTEAFF	TGTGCCAGCAGCTTAGAAGGCTGGACAAACACTGAAGCTTTCTTT
TRBV19	TRBJ2-2	.	14	few	CASGEDPSGGELFF	TGTGCCAGTGGAGAGGATCCCTCCGGCGGGGAGCTGTTTTTT
TRBV7-3	TRBJ2-3	.	17	.	CASSSGLIGRDTDTQYF	TGTGCCAGCAGCTCCGGTTTAATCGGCAGGGACACAGATACGCAGTATTTT
TRBV4-1	TRBJ2-1	.	16	few	CASSLSWRGVDNEQFF	TGCGCCAGCAGCCTCAGCTGGCGGGGAGTGGACAATGAGCAGTTCTTC
TRBV2	TRBJ1-5	TRBD1	14	few	CASSAQGQDQPQHF	TGTGCCAGCAGTGCGCAGGGACAGGATCAGCCCCAGCATTTT
TRBV20-1	TRBJ2-1	TRBD2	14	many	CSRKTSGGASEQFF	TGCAGTAGAAAAACTAGCGGGGGGGCAAGTGAGCAGTTCTTC
TRBV12-3/TRBV12-4	TRBJ1-1	.	14	few	CASSAYSLNTEAFF	TGTGCCAGCAGTGCCTACAGTTTGAACACTGAAGCTTTCTTT
TRBV7-9	TRBJ2-1	TRBD1	15	many	CASSLPGQGTGKQFF	TGTGCCAGCAGCTTACCCGGACAGGGGACGGGGAAGCAGTTCTTC
TRBV2	TRBJ2-7	TRBD1	14	many	CASIRDRAGYEQYF	TGTGCCAGCATCAGGGACAGGGCTGGCTACGAGCAGTACTTC
TRBV4-3	TRBJ2-1	TRBD2	15	many	CASSPSGGRYNEQFF	TGCGCCAGCAGCCCTAGCGGGGGACGTTACAATGAGCAGTTCTTC
TRBV6-5	TRBJ2-1	TRBD2	16	many	CASTPGLAGVPNEQFF	TGTGCCAGCACCCCGGGACTAGCGGGGGTCCCGAATGAGCAGTTCTTC
TRBV7-2	TRBJ1-1	.	10	many	CATGITAAFF	TGTGCCACCGGTATAACAGCAGCTTTCTTT
TRBV15	TRBJ2-1	TRBD1	15	many	CATSRGQGAYNEQFF	TGTGCCACCAGCAGGGGACAGGGGGCCTACAATGAGCAGTTCTTC
TRBV20-1	TRBJ1-2	TRBD1	15	few	CSAPSADRVAYGYTF	TGCAGTGCTCCTAGCGCGGACAGGGTGGCCTATGGCTACACCTTC
TRBV19	TRBJ2-3	.	13	many	CASTGTGRDTQYF	TGTGCCAGTACCGGGACTGGCAGGGATACGCAGTATTTT
TRBV2	TRBJ2-3	TRBD1	15	.	CAISRDRGRGDTQYF	TGTGCCATCAGCCGGGACAGGGGGCGGGGAGATACGCAGTATTTT
TRBV20-1	TRBJ2-2	.	15	many	CSVKRGVPNTGELFF	TGCAGTGTCAAGCGCGGAGTCCCGAACACCGGGGAGCTGTTTTTT
TRBV20-1	TRBJ2-1	TRBD2	12	.	CSAPGGDTVKFF	TGCAGTGCCCCGGGGGGGGACACCGTAAAGTTCTTC